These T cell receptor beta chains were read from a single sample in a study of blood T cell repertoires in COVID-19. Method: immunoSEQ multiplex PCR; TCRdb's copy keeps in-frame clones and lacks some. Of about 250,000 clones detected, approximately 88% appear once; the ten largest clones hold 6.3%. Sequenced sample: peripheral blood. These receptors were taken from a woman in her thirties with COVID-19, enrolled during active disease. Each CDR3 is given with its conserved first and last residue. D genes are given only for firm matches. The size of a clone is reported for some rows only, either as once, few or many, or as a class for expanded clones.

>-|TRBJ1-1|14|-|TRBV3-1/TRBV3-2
CASSQIDRDTEAFF
TGTGCCAGCAGCCAGATCGACAGAGACACTGAAGCTTTCTTT
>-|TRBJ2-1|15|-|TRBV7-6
CASTAMAGRWDEQFF
TGTGCCAGCACGGCGATGGCGGGACGTTGGGATGAGCAGTTCTTC
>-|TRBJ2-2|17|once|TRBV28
CASSSGLGGSNTGELFF
TGTGCCAGCAGTTCGGGATTAGGAGGGAGTAACACCGGGGAGCTGTTTTTT
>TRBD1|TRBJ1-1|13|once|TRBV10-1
CASSENRGSPAFF
TGCGCCAGCAGTGAAAACAGGGGGTCGCCCGCTTTCTTT
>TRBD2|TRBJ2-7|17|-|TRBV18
CASSPSLAGAFTYEQYF
TGTGCCAGCTCACCCTCCCTAGCGGGGGCCTTTACCTACGAGCAGTACTTC
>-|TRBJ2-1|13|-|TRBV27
CASSARDYNEQFF
TGTGCCAGCAGCGCCAGGGACTACAATGAGCAGTTCTTC
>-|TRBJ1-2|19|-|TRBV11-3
CASSLGLNAAGVDIYGYTF
TGTGCCAGCAGCTTAGGCCTAAACGCGGCAGGGGTCGACATCTATGGCTACACCTTC
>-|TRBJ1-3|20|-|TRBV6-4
CASSDSSLPFNLLSGNTIYF
TGTGCCAGCAGTGACTCCAGTCTTCCCTTCAATCTTCTTTCTGGAAACACCATATATTTT
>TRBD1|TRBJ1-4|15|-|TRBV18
CASSPPGGGYEKLFF
TGTGCCAGCTCACCCCCAGGGGGTGGATATGAAAAACTGTTTTTT
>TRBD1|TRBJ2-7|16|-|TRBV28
CASSSPGQPTSYEQYF
TGTGCCAGCAGTTCCCCGGGACAGCCGACCTCCTACGAGCAGTACTTC
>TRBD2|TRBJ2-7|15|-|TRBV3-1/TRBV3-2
CASTPAGASSYEQYF
TGTGCCAGCACCCCAGCGGGGGCGAGCTCCTACGAGCAGTACTTC
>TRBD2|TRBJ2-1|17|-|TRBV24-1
CATSGYGTSEADNEQFF
TGTGCCACCAGTGGTTACGGGACTAGCGAGGCGGACAATGAGCAGTTCTTC
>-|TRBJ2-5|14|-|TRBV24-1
CATSDMGLQETQYF
TGTGCCACCAGTGATATGGGGCTCCAAGAGACCCAGTACTTC
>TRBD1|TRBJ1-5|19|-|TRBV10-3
CAISESGTGTITGNQPQHF
TGTGCCATCAGTGAGTCCGGGACAGGGACTATCACGGGCAATCAGCCCCAGCATTTT
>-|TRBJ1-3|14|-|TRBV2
CASRRVYLEGTIYF
TGTGCCAGCAGGAGGGTGTATCTGGAAGGCACCATATATTTT